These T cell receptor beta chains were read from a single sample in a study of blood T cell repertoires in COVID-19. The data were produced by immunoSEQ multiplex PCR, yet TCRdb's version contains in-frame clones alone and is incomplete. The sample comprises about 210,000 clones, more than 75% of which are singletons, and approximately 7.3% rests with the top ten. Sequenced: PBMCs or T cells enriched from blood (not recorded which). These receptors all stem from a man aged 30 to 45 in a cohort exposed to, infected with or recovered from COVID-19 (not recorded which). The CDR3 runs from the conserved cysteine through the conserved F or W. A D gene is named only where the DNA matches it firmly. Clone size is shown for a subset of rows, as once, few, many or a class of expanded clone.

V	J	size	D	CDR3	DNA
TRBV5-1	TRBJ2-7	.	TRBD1	CASSSWTGPFGYEQYF	TGCGCCAGCAGTTCCTGGACAGGCCCCTTTGGGTACGAGCAGTACTTC
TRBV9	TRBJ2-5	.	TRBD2	CASSSWGAGVAEETQYF	TGTGCCAGCAGCTCCTGGGGAGCGGGAGTGGCGGAAGAGACCCAGTACTTC
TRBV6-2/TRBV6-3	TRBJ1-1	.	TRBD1	CASSLGTGVVQAEAFF	TGTGCCAGCAGTTTAGGGACAGGAGTGGTTCAGGCTGAAGCTTTCTTT
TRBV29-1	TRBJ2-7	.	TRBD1	CSATRDRGSYEQYF	TGCAGCGCGACCCGGGACAGGGGTTCCTACGAGCAGTACTTC
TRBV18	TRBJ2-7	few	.	CASSPVPQGPYEQYF	TGTGCCAGCTCACCAGTCCCGCAGGGCCCCTACGAGCAGTACTTC
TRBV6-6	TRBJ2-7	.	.	CASSYGAVEGYEQYF	TGTGCCAGCAGTTACGGGGCGGTGGAGGGGTACGAGCAGTACTTC
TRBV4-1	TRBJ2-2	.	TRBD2	CASSQGASGMVYTGELFF	TGCGCCAGCAGCCAAGGGGCTAGCGGGATGGTTTACACCGGGGAGCTGTTTTTT
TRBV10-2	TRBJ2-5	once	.	CASSESRQWTQYF	TGCGCCAGCAGTGAGTCGAGACAATGGACCCAGTACTTC
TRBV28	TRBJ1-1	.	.	CASSLDPGTRSTEAFF	TGTGCCAGCAGTTTGGACCCCGGGACAAGATCCACTGAAGCTTTCTTT
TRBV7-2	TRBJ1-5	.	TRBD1	CASSFRLSGQGGNQPQHF	TGTGCCAGCAGCTTCAGGTTGTCGGGACAGGGGGGCAATCAGCCCCAGCATTTT
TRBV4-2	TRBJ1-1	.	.	CASSQGWTANTEAFF	TGTGCCAGCAGCCAAGGCTGGACAGCGAACACTGAAGCTTTCTTT
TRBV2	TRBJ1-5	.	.	CASSVGQAGGPPQHF	TGTGCCAGCAGTGTGGGGCAGGCCGGTGGGCCGCCCCAGCATTTT
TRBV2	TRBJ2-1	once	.	CASIATQPGNEQFF	TGTGCCAGCATAGCGACTCAACCGGGGAATGAGCAGTTCTTC
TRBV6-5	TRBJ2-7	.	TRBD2	CASTGLAGGEHEQYF	TGTGCCAGCACGGGACTAGCGGGAGGGGAACACGAGCAGTACTTC
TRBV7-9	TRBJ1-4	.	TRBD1	CASSGGQGDEKLFF	TGTGCCAGCAGCGGGGGACAGGGAGATGAAAAACTGTTTTTT
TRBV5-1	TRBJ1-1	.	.	CASSLASSAVNTEAFF	TGCGCCAGCAGCTTGGCCTCTTCCGCGGTCAACACTGAAGCTTTCTTT
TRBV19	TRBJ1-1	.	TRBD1	CASSAFQGAEAFF	TGTGCCAGTAGTGCTTTCCAGGGGGCTGAAGCTTTCTTT
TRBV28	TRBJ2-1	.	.	CASSLPQGRRFF	TGTGCCAGCAGTTTGCCTCAGGGGAGAAGGTTCTTC
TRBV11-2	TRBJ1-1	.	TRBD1	CASSLDLRDRGLLNTEAFF	TGTGCCAGCAGCTTAGATCTCAGGGACAGGGGGCTGCTAAACACTGAAGCTTTCTTT
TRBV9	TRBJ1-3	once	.	CASSVQGLVGNTIYF	TGTGCCAGCAGCGTACAGGGTTTGGTTGGAAACACCATATATTTT
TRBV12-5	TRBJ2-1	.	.	CASTFQRAKYNEQFF	TGTGCTTCAACTTTCCAGAGGGCCAAGTACAATGAGCAGTTCTTC
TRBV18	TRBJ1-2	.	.	CASSNGPPGSDSPSYGYTF	TGTGCCAGCTCAAACGGTCCCCCCGGGAGTGACAGTCCCAGTTATGGCTACACCTTC
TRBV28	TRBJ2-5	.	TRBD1	CASSLLSYWARQGETQYF	TGTGCCAGCAGTTTGCTCTCCTATTGGGCCCGACAGGGGGAGACCCAGTACTTC
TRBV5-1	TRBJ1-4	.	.	CASSLHSTNEKLFF	TGCGCCAGCAGCTTGCATAGCACAAATGAAAAACTGTTTTTT
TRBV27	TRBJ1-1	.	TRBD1	CASSLRSARGPNTEAFF	TGTGCCAGCAGTTTACGTTCAGCTAGGGGGCCGAACACTGAAGCTTTCTTT
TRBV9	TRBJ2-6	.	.	CASSFRGAGTGANVLTF	TGTGCCAGCAGCTTCCGGGGGGCGGGAACTGGGGCCAACGTCCTGACTTTC
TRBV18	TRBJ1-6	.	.	CASSNTLQGNSPLHF	TGTGCCAGCTCGAACACATTACAGGGTAATTCACCCCTCCACTTT
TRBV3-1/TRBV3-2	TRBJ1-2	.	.	CASSHRTDRFYGYTF	TGTGCCAGCAGCCACCGAACCGACAGGTTCTATGGCTACACCTTC
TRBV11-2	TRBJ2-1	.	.	CASSFLGLVIEQFF	TGTGCCAGCAGCTTCCTGGGACTCGTAATTGAGCAGTTCTTC
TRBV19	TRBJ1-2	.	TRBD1	CASSPQGLWYGYTF	TGTGCCAGTAGTCCACAGGGGCTGTGGTATGGCTACACCTTC
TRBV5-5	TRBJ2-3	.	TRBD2	CASSAGRGGSTDTQYF	TGTGCCAGCAGCGCCGGGCGGGGGGGAAGCACAGATACGCAGTATTTT
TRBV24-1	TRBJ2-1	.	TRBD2	CATSDTGLAGANEQFF	TGTGCCACCAGTGATACGGGACTAGCGGGAGCCAATGAGCAGTTCTTC
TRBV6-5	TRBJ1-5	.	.	CASRGGPNQPQHF	TGTGCCAGCAGAGGAGGGCCCAATCAGCCCCAGCATTTT